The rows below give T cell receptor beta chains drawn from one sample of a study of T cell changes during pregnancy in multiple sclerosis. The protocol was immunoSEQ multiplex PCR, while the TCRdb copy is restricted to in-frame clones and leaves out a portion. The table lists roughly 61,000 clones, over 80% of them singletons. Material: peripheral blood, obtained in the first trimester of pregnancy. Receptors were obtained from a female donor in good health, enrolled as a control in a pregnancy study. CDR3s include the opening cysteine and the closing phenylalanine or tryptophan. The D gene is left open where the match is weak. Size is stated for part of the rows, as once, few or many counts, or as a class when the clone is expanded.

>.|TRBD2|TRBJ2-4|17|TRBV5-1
TGCGCCAACTACCCTAGGGCTAGCGGGGGTTTGGGAAACATTCAGTACTTC
CANYPRASGGLGNIQYF
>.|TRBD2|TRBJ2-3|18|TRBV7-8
TGTGCCAGCAGCCTAAAGACCTGGACTAGCGGGGGGGTTAATACGCAGTATTTT
CASSLKTWTSGGVNTQYF
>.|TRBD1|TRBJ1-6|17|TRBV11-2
TGTGCCAGCAGCTTAGTCTTTAAGACAGGGGGTAATTCACCCCTCCACTTT
CASSLVFKTGGNSPLHF
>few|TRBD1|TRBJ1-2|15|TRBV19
TGTGCCAGTAGTCCGAGCAGGGGGAAGCAGTATGGCTACACCTTC
CASSPSRGKQYGYTF
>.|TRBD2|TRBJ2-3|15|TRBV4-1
TGCGCCAGCTCGCCTCTAGCGGGGTCCACAGATACGCAGTATTTT
CASSPLAGSTDTQYF
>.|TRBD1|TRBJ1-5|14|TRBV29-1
TGCAGCGTCAACCAAGGGGGCGGCAATCAGCCCCAGCATTTT
CSVNQGGGNQPQHF
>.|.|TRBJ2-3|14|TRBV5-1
TGCGCCAGCGTGGTAGGGACTAGCACAGATACGCAGTATTTT
CASVVGTSTDTQYF
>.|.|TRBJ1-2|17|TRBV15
TGTGCCACCAGCGCACTAGGAAAGGTAGCCGAGAACTATGGCTACACCTTC
CATSALGKVAENYGYTF
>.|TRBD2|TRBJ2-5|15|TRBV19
TGTGCCAGTAGTGTTAGCGGGGGGCGGCAAGAGACCCAGTACTTC
CASSVSGGRQETQYF
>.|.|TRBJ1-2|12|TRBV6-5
TGTGCCAGCAGCACAGGGTTGGATGGCTACACCTTC
CASSTGLDGYTF
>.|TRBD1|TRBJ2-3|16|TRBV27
TGTGCCAGCAGTCCGACGGACAGGTCCCAAGCAGATACGCAGTATTTT
CASSPTDRSQADTQYF
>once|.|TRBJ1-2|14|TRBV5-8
TGTGCCAGCAGCCCCAGGGTCGCTAACTATGGCTACACCTTC
CASSPRVANYGYTF
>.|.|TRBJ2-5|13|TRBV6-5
TGTGCCAGCAGTTACGGAGGGGCCGAGACCCAGTACTTC
CASSYGGAETQYF
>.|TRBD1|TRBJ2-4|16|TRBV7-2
TGTGCCAGCAGCCCCGACAGGGCAGGGGCCAAAAACATTCAGTACTTC
CASSPDRAGAKNIQYF
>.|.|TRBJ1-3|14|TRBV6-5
TGTGCCAGCAGTCTAAGGGACACTGGAAACACCATATATTTT
CASSLRDTGNTIYF
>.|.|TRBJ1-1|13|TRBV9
TGTGCCAGCAGCGAAGGAGGGTGGACTGAAGCTTTCTTT
CASSEGGWTEAFF
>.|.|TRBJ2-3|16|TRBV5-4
TGTGCCAGCAGCGCCGTCGGCGGTCGCGGCACAGATACGCAGTATTTT
CASSAVGGRGTDTQYF
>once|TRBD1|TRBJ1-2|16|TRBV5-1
TGCGCCAGCAGCGCCGGGACAGGCGGATCTTTCTATGGCTACACCTTC
CASSAGTGGSFYGYTF
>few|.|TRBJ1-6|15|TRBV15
TGTGCCACCAGCAGAGGGGACACGTATAATTCACCCCTCCACTTT
CATSRGDTYNSPLHF
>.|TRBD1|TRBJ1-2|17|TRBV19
TGTGCCAGTAGTTCAATTGGGACAGTCCCCTCTAGCTATGGCTACACCTTC
CASSSIGTVPSSYGYTF
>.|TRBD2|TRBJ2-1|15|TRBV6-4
TGTGCCAGCAGTGAAGGGACTAGCGGGGGAGGTGAGCAGTTCTTC
CASSEGTSGGGEQFF
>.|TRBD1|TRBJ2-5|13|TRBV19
TGTGCCACTCTGGACAGGGTGTCAGAGACCCAGTACTTC
CATLDRVSETQYF
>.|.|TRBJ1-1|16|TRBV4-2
TGTGCCAGCAGCCCCGGGCAGGGGTCCATGAACACTGAAGCTTTCTTT
CASSPGQGSMNTEAFF
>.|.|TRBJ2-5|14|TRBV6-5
TGTGCCAGCACCGTGACTCGGGGTAGCGAGACCCAGTACTTC
CASTVTRGSETQYF
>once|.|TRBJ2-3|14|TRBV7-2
TGTGCCAGCAGCTTATTGTCAGGCACAGATACGCAGTATTTT
CASSLLSGTDTQYF
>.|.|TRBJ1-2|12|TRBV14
TGTGCCAGCAGTTTAAACAGGCGCGGCTACACCTTC
CASSLNRRGYTF
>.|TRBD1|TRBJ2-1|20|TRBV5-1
TGCGCCAGCAGTTACGTCCCGGCCAGGGGGCGCGTTAGATCCTACAATGAGCAGTTCTTC
CASSYVPARGRVRSYNEQFF
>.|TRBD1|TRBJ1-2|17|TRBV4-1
TGCGCCAGCAGCGCAACTCCGGGACAGGGGGATTTGGATGGCTACACCTTC
CASSATPGQGDLDGYTF